This TCR beta chain was obtained from a study of early T cells in non-severe SARS-CoV-2 infection. Study context: Chains were unpaired, as sequencing was done on bulk RNA from unsorted whole blood.

Attachment of unique molecular identifiers to individual cDNA molecules was performed. MiXCR, run by TCRdb on the 5' RACE reads, gives a single entry per CDR3 protein. Here the sample spans 20,000 to 30,000 distinct CDR3 sequences, more than 3.5% being singletons. This clonotype came up a few times. Its antigen is as yet unknown. General study findings and limits: VDJdb-based matching was biased toward anti-spike CD8 responses and missed private and CD4 specificities.

The germline CDR1 and CDR2 sequences are SGHRS and YFSETQ. The V segment lost 2 bases and the J segment 2 bases; nucleotides outside the gene matches: 3. The CDR3 spans 14 residues. The sequencing sample was made of whole blood. The V and J genes are TRBV5-1 and TRBJ2-5; 7 bases match TRBD1. The TCR sequence derives from an adult who was a healthcare worker with PCR-confirmed SARS-CoV-2 infection or an uninfected control (not recorded which). CDR3 in DNA: TGCGCCAGCAGCTTAGGGACAGTACAAGAGACCCAGTACTTC. This codes for CASSLGTVQETQYF.